This is a list of T cell receptor beta chains from one sample in a study of monozygotic twins with inflammatory bowel disease. TCRdb reprocessed the 5' RACE reads and keeps a single row for each CDR3 protein, giving no DNA. The table for this sample gives a few hundred thousand distinct CDR3 sequences. Sequencing input: blood. Receptor source: a human donor with ulcerative colitis or Crohn's disease, or a healthy co-twin of an affected twin (not recorded which). Both conserved end residues are part of each CDR3.

j_call v_call cdr3_aa
TRBJ2-2 TRBV20-1 CSADSGYTGELFF
TRBJ2-3 TRBV20-1 CSARDRLSTDTQYF
TRBJ2-5 TRBV12-3/TRBV12-4 CASSLSGGLQETQYF
TRBJ2-1 TRBV27 CASSQRGTLDEQFF
TRBJ2-3 TRBV23-1 CARTGRVDTQYF
TRBJ2-2 TRBV5-1 CASSLEQPNTGELFF
TRBJ2-7 TRBV5-1 CASSVGQGVPHEQYF
TRBJ1-1 TRBV6-1 CASRAPGTDTEAFF
TRBJ1-1 TRBV6-5 CASSYGFGTGGTEAFF
TRBJ1-1 TRBV19 CASKQGHGEAFF
TRBJ2-1 TRBV5-1 CASSVGQGHEQFF
TRBJ2-7 TRBV20-1 CSARVFTGGNEQYF
TRBJ2-3 TRBV5-1 CASNSGGTSTDTQYF
TRBJ1-4 TRBV6-7 CASSRRGRHEKLFF
TRBJ2-3 TRBV7-2 CASSFRTSGGPRDTQYF
TRBJ2-2 TRBV28 CASSVLGHTGELFF
TRBJ1-6 TRBV20-1 CSALQGAGSPLHF
TRBJ2-2 TRBV12-3/TRBV12-4 CASSLRDRGNTGELFF